A single sample gave rise to the 15 T cell receptor beta chains below, sequenced in a study of Ad26.COV2.S vaccination and SARS-CoV-2 variants. Specified treatment: some 20 received Ad26.COV2.S at low or high dose, single or two shots; about five received placebo; per-sample allocation not given. Each sample was drawn 63 days after the first injection (of vaccine or placebo). The table came from immunoSEQ multiplex PCR; TCRdb's copy has only in-frame clones and leaves some out. This table holds about 440,000 clones, less than 95% found once. The material sequenced was peripheral blood, taken in a trial of Ad26.COV2.S vaccine versus placebo. These receptors all stem from a person aged 18-65 years who received the Ad26.COV2.S COVID-19 vaccine or a placebo.

This clone was counted a single time. This chain uses TRBV28 with TRBJ2-5, with D perhaps TRBD1 or TRBD2 (6 bases each). This CDR3 has 14 residues. In germline, CDR1 is MDHEN, CDR2 SYDVKM. V shed 9 bases and J shed 4 bases, with 18 bases lying between them. CDR3 nucleotide sequence: TGTGCCAGTAAAGAGGGGGGCCGAGTAGAGACCCAGTACTTC. Its protein is CASKEGGRVETQYF.

The V call is TRBV19, the J call TRBJ2-7; D remains ambiguous. Germline values: CDR1 LNHDA, CDR2 SQIVND (reference sequence). This CDR3 has 14 amino acids. Trimming stripped 3 bases from V and 3 bases from J, with 12 bases between. CDR3 in amino acids: CASSIDPGDYEQYF. CDR3 coding DNA: TGTGCCAGTAGTATTGACCCAGGCGACTACGAGCAGTACTTC.

The V gene is TRBV11-2, the J gene TRBJ2-7; possibly TRBD2 for D (5 bases). The length of the CDR3 is 14 residues. Germline values: CDR1 SGHAT, CDR2 FQNNGV. The V end was cut by 5 bases, the J end by 0 bases, with 11 bases between. The CDR3 DNA reads TGTGCCAGCAGCGACACTAGAATCTCCTACGAGCAGTACTTC. This translates into CASSDTRISYEQYF.

The J gene is TRBJ2-1, the V gene TRBV27, with 11 bases that match TRBD2. CDR1 is MNHEY, CDR2 SMNVEV, per germline (reference sequence). The CDR3 loop spans 15 amino acids. Trimming took 3 bases from V and 6 from J; bases not matched to a gene: 4. The chain's CDR3 is CASSFRLAGSNEQFF. DNA of the CDR3: TGTGCCAGCAGTTTTCGACTAGCGGGATCCAATGAGCAGTTCTTC.

The gene calls are TRBV7-9 and TRBJ2-3; 9 nucleotides agree with TRBD1. V trimming: 8 bases; J trimming: 3 bases; junction bases outside the gene matches: 9. Germline CDR1 is SEHNR and CDR2 is FQNEAQ (reference sequence). The CDR3 has 15 residues. CDR3 region: CASAIATGGTDTQYF. The CDR3 region has the DNA TGTGCCAGCGCAATCGCGACAGGGGGAACAGATACGCAGTATTTT.

This chain joins TRBV27 and TRBJ2-7; 8 nucleotides agree with TRBD2. This CDR3 spans 15 amino acids. Per germline, CDR1 MNHEY and CDR2 SMNVEV (reference sequence). V shed 3 bases and J 7 bases; nucleotides not matched to a gene: 11. The CDR3 spells CASSFRGLVKGEQYF. CDR3 in DNA: TGTGCCAGCAGTTTCAGGGGACTAGTGAAGGGGGAGCAGTACTTC.

This rearrangement joins TRBV6-2 or TRBV6-3 to TRBJ2-3; 9 bases match TRBD2. Looked up from germline, CDR1 is MNHEY and CDR2 is SVGEGT. The trim removed 0 bases at V and 0 bases at J, leaving 16 bases unmatched. CDR3 length: 21 residues. CDR3 amino acids: CASSYSRGRERTSGSTDTQYF. CDR3 DNA: TGTGCCAGCAGTTACTCGAGGGGCAGGGAACGTACTAGCGGGAGCACAGATACGCAGTATTTT.

This chain joins TRBV27 and TRBJ2-5; 9 bases map to TRBD2. The V segment lost 6 bases and the J segment 3 bases; nucleotides outside the gene matches: 11. CDR1 is MNHEY and CDR2 is SMNVEV in the germline V gene (reference sequence). This CDR3 spans 16 amino acids. This chain's CDR3 is CASSPRGSGSEETQYF. CDR3 nucleotides: TGTGCCAGCAGCCCTCGGGGTAGCGGGAGTGAAGAGACCCAGTACTTC.

A few counts support this clone. J is TRBJ2-2 and V is TRBV20-1; the D is unclear. The CDR3 consists of 15 residues. Germline V gene data show CDR1 as DFQATT and CDR2 as SNEGSKA (reference sequence). Trimming left V 3 bases short and J 4 bases short, with 15 bases between. The CDR3 sequence: CSASVPGRSTGELFF. Here the CDR3 DNA reads TGCAGTGCTAGTGTGCCCGGACGTAGCACCGGGGAGCTGTTTTTT.

The rearrangement uses TRBV21-1 and TRBJ2-7; whether TRBD1, the table's D call, matches the DNA was not checked. TRBV21-1 is assigned pseudogene status. This CDR3 is built from 11 residues. CDR3 loop: CASKGAYEQYF. CDR3 DNA: TGTGCCAGCAAGGGGGCCTACGAGCAGTACTTC.

V is TRBV28 and J is TRBJ2-7; the D gene could be TRBD1 or TRBD2 (5 bases each). The ends were cut back, 3 bases at V and 6 bases at J, with 15 bases in the middle. The CDR3 totals 14 residues. Germline loops: CDR1 MDHEN, CDR2 SYDVKM. The DNA of the CDR3 is TGTGCCAGCAGTTTGGTGGATGGGGCGGGCGAGCAGTACTTC. Translating gives CASSLVDGAGEQYF.

V and J are TRBV18 and TRBJ1-2; the D is unclear. Trimming cost V 0 bases and J 7 bases, with 9 bases left between them. The CDR3 covers 13 residues. Germline lookup yields CDR1 KGHSH and CDR2 LQKENI. The CDR3: CASSPPRSVGYTF. The DNA of the CDR3 is TGTGCCAGCTCACCACCTAGGTCTGTTGGCTACACCTTC.

This chain joins TRBV6-1 and TRBJ1-5; maybe TRBD1 (5 bases). Between the trimmed V and J ends, which lost 1 base and 7 bases, there was a span of 14 bases. Germline V lookup: CDR1 MNHNS, CDR2 SASEGT. The CDR3 is made up of 15 amino acids. This CDR3 reads CASSEGGGMGQPQHF. For the CDR3, the DNA is TGTGCCAGCAGTGAAGGGGGGGGAATGGGACAGCCCCAGCATTTT.

This clone occurred a few times. The V call is TRBV4-1, the J call TRBJ1-4, with no clear D. Trimming removed 4 bases from V and 0 bases from J, with 9 bases in between. This CDR3 has 15 amino acids. Germline V gene sequence: CDR1 MGHRA, CDR2 YSYEKL. CDR3 protein: CASSRGDATNEKLFF. CDR3 sequence (DNA): TGCGCCAGCAGCCGGGGAGATGCAACTAATGAAAAACTGTTTTTT.

The chain combines TRBV24-1 with TRBJ2-1, with a possible D match to TRBD2 (6 bases). V shed 4 bases and J shed 7 bases, with 16 bases lying between them. This CDR3 is built from 15 residues. Per the germline V gene, CDR1 is KGHDR and CDR2 is SFDVKD. The CDR3 DNA reads as TGTGCCACCAGTGACCAGACTAGTCTGGGAAATGAGCAGTTCTTC. Protein product: CATSDQTSLGNEQFF.